This TCR beta chain is drawn from a study of blood T cell repertoires in COVID-19. Whole-study context: The study drew acute and convalescent COVID-19 samples from the United States, Italy and Spain. T cells, B-cell-depleted T cells, or PBMCs provided the cDNA or gDNA that served as material.

The sample holds one count of this clone. Authors' analysis steps: From reference gene primer amplification, estimates of nucleated cell counts were derived. Generated by immunoSEQ multiplex PCR, the TCRdb table keeps only in-frame clones and is missing some. Clonal size and the V and J genes are those of that table, whereas D and trimming came from the DNA. The sample lists roughly 100,000 clones; under 90% were seen once. Germline loops: CDR1 KGHSH, CDR2 LQKENI. CDR3 size: 16 residues. The trim removed 3 bases at V and 2 bases at J, leaving 7 bases unmatched. The specimen sequenced was peripheral blood. The gene calls are TRBV18 and TRBJ2-3, with 8 bases identical to TRBD2. This TCR came from a woman between 55 and 75 years old with acute or convalescent COVID-19. The CDR3 reads CASSPFAGRATDTQYF. CDR3 nucleotides: TGTGCCAGCTCACCGTTTGCCGGGAGGGCCACAGATACGCAGTATTTT.